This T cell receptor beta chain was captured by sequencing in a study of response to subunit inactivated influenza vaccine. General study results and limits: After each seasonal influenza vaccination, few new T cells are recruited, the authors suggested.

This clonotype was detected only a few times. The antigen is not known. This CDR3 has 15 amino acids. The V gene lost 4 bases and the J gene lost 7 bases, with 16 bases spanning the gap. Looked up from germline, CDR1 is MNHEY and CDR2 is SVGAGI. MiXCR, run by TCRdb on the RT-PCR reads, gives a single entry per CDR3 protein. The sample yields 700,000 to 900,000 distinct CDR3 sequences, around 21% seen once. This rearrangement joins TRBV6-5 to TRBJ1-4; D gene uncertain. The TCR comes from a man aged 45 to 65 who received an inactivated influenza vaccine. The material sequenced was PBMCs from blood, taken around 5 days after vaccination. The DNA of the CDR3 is TGTGCCAGCAGTTCCTATAATGGCCCTGGTGAAAAACTGTTTTTT. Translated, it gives CASSSYNGPGEKLFF.